A single sample is the source of the 32 T cell receptor beta chains below, sequenced in a study of T-cell memory formation after mild COVID-19 (dated by TCRdb to the early 2020s). Libraries were made using 5' RACE. For sequencing, an Illumina NovaSeq 6000 was employed. Using fastp at Q25 and MiXCR, TCRdb reprocessed the public reads and kept productive beta chains. Every CDR3 protein is listed once, alongside the most common genes and DNA of its rows. This sample is represented by around 130,000 distinct CDR3 sequences; approximately 6.2% of them were singletons. The ten largest clones capture under 2.5% of the sample. Sequencing was performed on PBMCs or a T cell subset sorted from them (not recorded which). These receptors were obtained from an adult woman who had mild COVID-19 (a few samples of this study predate the infection). The sample titles of this study are shuffled in the database, so cell type and time point are left out; the donor was told from shared clones.

This clonotype occurred a few times. The rearrangement links TRBV12-3 or TRBV12-4 to TRBJ1-6; 10 nucleotides align to TRBD1. This CDR3 spans 14 amino acids. Trimming cost V 1 base and J 14 bases; bases outside gene matches: 5. The CDR3 DNA reads as TGTGCCAGCAGTTTAGGACAGGGGGCTGTCGCCCTCCACTTT. Its translation: CASSLGQGAVALHF.

This clonotype appeared a few times. This chain's CDR3 is CSARGTSGRLADTQYF. In nucleotides, the CDR3 is TGCAGTGCTAGAGGAACTAGCGGGAGATTGGCAGATACGCAGTATTTT. The chain links TRBV20-1 to TRBJ2-3; TRBD2 agrees at 11 bases. CDR1 is DFQATT, CDR2 SNEGSKA, per germline (reference sequence). The CDR3 contains 16 residues. V gave up 1 base and J gave up 4 bases; unmatched junction bases: 7.

In its sample, this clonotype was seen a few times. This chain joins TRBV11-3 and TRBJ2-5; TRBD2 matches 7 bases. Per the germline V gene, CDR1 is SGHNT and CDR2 is YENEEA. V was clipped by 3 bases and J by 6 bases; unmatched bases: 4. There are 13 residues in the CDR3. CDR3 DNA: TGTGCCAGCAGCTTTCAGGGAGGGAAGACCCAGTACTTC. As protein: CASSFQGGKTQYF.

This clonotype was found many times. The CDR3 sequence: CATSRDETGAMGGYTF. CDR3 in DNA: TGTGCCACCAGCAGAGATGAGACAGGCGCCATGGGGGGCTACACCTTC. The V and J genes are TRBV15 and TRBJ1-2, with a weak D call TRBD1 (6 bases). Trimming took 0 bases from V and 8 from J, leaving 19 bases between them. This CDR3 has 16 residues. Germline-derived CDR1 and CDR2 are LNHNV and YYDKDF (reference sequence).

This clonotype was recorded many times. J is TRBJ2-3 and V is TRBV24-1; 12 nucleotides align to TRBD2. Germline V gene lookup returns CDR1 KGHDR and CDR2 SFDVKD. J was trimmed by 4 bases and V by 4 bases; bases with no gene match: 8. The CDR3 covers 17 residues. The CDR3 DNA reads TGTGCCACCAGTGAGACTAGCGGGAGCTTTACAGCAGATACGCAGTATTTT. The encoded protein is CATSETSGSFTADTQYF.

The CDR3 reads CASSQDPSRISYNEQFF. Written as DNA, the CDR3 is TGCGCCAGCAGCCAAGATCCTTCTCGAATCTCTTACAATGAGCAGTTCTTC. The rearrangement joins TRBV4-3 to TRBJ2-1, with D hard to call. The CDR3 sequence is 17 residues long. Germline assignment: CDR1 LGHNA and CDR2 YSLEER. Deletions cut 0 bases from V and 4 bases from J, with 16 bases between.

The genes are TRBV5-1 and TRBJ1-2; D gene unclear. This CDR3 spans 14 amino acids. The germline gives CDR1 SGHRS, CDR2 YFSETQ. Deletions cut 3 bases from V and 3 bases from J, with 12 bases between. The chain's CDR3 is CASSSTGSYYGYTF. The CDR3 region has the DNA TGCGCCAGCAGCTCAACCGGGTCTTACTATGGCTACACCTTC.

This clonotype was seen many times. The chain is built from TRBV7-3 and TRBJ2-3; 10 nucleotides align to TRBD2. Germline V CDR1 and CDR2: SGHTA, FQGTGA. This CDR3 is 15 amino acids long. V lost 4 bases to trimming and J lost 0 bases; unmatched junction nucleotides: 1. DNA of the CDR3: TGTGCCAGCAGCTCTAGCGGGGGAAGCACAGATACGCAGTATTTT. As protein: CASSSSGGSTDTQYF.

The CDR3 is CATSDRDRGHEQYF. For the CDR3, the DNA is TGTGCCACCAGCGACCGGGACAGGGGACACGAGCAGTACTTC. The genes are TRBV15 and TRBJ2-7; the match to TRBD1 covers 10 bases. The CDR3 covers 14 residues. Germline V gives CDR1 LNHNV, CDR2 YYDKDF (reference sequence). Unmatched junction bases numbered 6, after V lost 5 bases and J lost 5 bases.

This clonotype showed up just a few times. The gene calls are TRBV20-1 and TRBJ1-4; the match to TRBD1 covers 8 bases. V was clipped by 3 bases and J by 7 bases; unmatched bases: 10. CDR3 size: 15 residues. Per germline, CDR1 DFQATT and CDR2 SNEGSKA (reference sequence). The chain's CDR3 is CSASSNGQGVEKLFF. In DNA form, the CDR3 reads TGCAGTGCTAGTAGTAACGGACAGGGTGTTGAAAAACTGTTTTTT.

The V gene is TRBV29-1, the J gene TRBJ2-1, with 9 positions matching TRBD2. The V segment lost 7 bases and the J segment 7 bases; nucleotides outside the gene matches: 11. This CDR3 region has 14 residues. The V gene's germline CDR1 is SQVTM and CDR2 ANQGSEA. The CDR3 coding sequence is TGCAGCGGGAACGGAGGACTAGCGTCTAATGAGCAGTTCTTC. Its translation: CSGNGGLASNEQFF.

This clonotype was recorded a few times. The chain uses TRBV12-3 or TRBV12-4 and TRBJ1-6, with D uncertain. The CDR3 consists of 21 residues. The V gene lost 3 bases and the J gene lost 0 bases, with 24 bases spanning the gap. The CDR3 region has the DNA TGTGCCAGCAGTTTTCGGGTTCTCCCGGAAAGCACGAGCTCCTATAATTCACCCCTCCACTTT. It is translated as CASSFRVLPESTSSYNSPLHF.

The gene calls are TRBV12-3 or TRBV12-4 and TRBJ1-5, with D unresolved. The CDR3 is made up of 13 amino acids. Trimming took off 6 bases at V and 6 bases at J, with 12 bases between the two ends. The CDR3 bases are TGTGCCAGCAGCCTTTTAGAATCTCAGCCCCAGCATTTT. Translation gives CASSLLESQPQHF.

This clonotype showed up just a few times. The chain joins TRBV7-2 to TRBJ1-5; perhaps TRBD1 as D (6 bases). V was cut by 5 bases and J by 3 bases, with 11 bases left in between. The CDR3 runs 14 residues. CDR1 SGHTA and CDR2 FQGNSA come from the germline V gene. This CDR3 reads CASSPDSFNQPQHF. The CDR3, as DNA: TGTGCCAGCAGCCCGGACAGCTTCAATCAGCCCCAGCATTTT.

Only a few counts were recorded for this clonotype. V and J are TRBV9 and TRBJ2-5; D possibly corresponds to TRBD2 (6 bases). The V gene lost 4 bases and the J gene lost 5 bases, with 12 bases spanning the gap. This CDR3 is built from 13 residues. Germline CDR1 is SGDLS and CDR2 is YYNGEE. CDR3 coding DNA: TGTGCCAGCAGCATCGGGAGTTTGGAGACCCAGTACTTC. Amino acids: CASSIGSLETQYF.

This chain joins TRBV15 and TRBJ1-5; D uncertain. Trimming cost V 0 bases and J 2 bases, with 5 bases left between them. Germline values: CDR1 LNHNV, CDR2 YYDKDF (reference sequence). The CDR3 runs to 14 residues. Written as DNA, the CDR3 is TGTGCCACCAGCAGAGAAGAGGGCAATCAGCCCCAGCATTTT. Protein: CATSREEGNQPQHF.

This clonotype showed up many times. The rearrangement joins TRBV7-2 to TRBJ2-3; D assignment may be TRBD1 or TRBD2 (5 bases each). CDR1 is SGHTA and CDR2 is FQGNSA in the germline V gene. This CDR3 comprises 16 residues. The V and J ends lost 2 bases and 1 base respectively, with 13 bases between them. CDR3 in amino acids: CASSLFSGTRTDTQYF. The CDR3, as DNA: TGTGCCAGCAGCTTATTCTCAGGGACCCGCACAGATACGCAGTATTTT.

This clonotype was observed a few times. The V and J genes are TRBV11-3 and TRBJ2-7, with D hard to call. Trimming cost V 5 bases and J 4 bases, with 9 bases left between them. The CDR3 is made up of 12 amino acids. CDR1 is SGHNT, CDR2 YENEEA, per germline. This CDR3 reads CASSLSNYEQYF. CDR3 bases: TGTGCCAGCAGCCTATCCAATTACGAGCAGTACTTC.

This clonotype was seen a handful of times. This chain uses TRBV7-2 with TRBJ2-1; D perhaps matches TRBD2 (6 bases). CDR3 length: 15 residues. CDR1 SGHTA and CDR2 FQGNSA come from the germline V gene. Trimming stripped 5 bases from V and 0 bases from J, with 11 bases between. The CDR3 sequence is CASSVRDSSYNEQFF. The CDR3 DNA reads as TGTGCCAGCAGCGTCCGGGACTCCTCCTACAATGAGCAGTTCTTC.

This clonotype was seen repeatedly, ten times or more. The chain links TRBV12-3 or TRBV12-4 to TRBJ1-1; D unclear. V was cut by 6 bases and J by 1 base, with 15 bases left in between. The CDR3 extends over 15 amino acids. In DNA, the CDR3 is TGTGCCAGCAGGAATGGGCAGGTTCCGAACACTGAAGCTTTCTTT. Translation gives CASRNGQVPNTEAFF.

Turning to this clonotype: This may be a read error: a much more frequent sequence differs by one nucleotide. The chain has TRBV30 and TRBJ2-1; tentatively, D is TRBD1 (6 bases). Between the trimmed V and J ends, which lost 5 bases and 6 bases, there was a span of 14 bases. The CDR3 has 13 amino acids. Germline lookup yields CDR1 GTSNPN and CDR2 SVGIG (reference sequence). This chain's CDR3 is CAWGRQVGNEQFF. DNA of the CDR3: TGTGCCTGGGGTAGACAGGTCGGCAATGAGCAGTTCTTC. The full variable domain, rest sourced from reference TRBV30 and TRBJ2-1, is SQTIHQWPATLVQPVGSPLSLECTVEGTSNPNLYWYRQAAGRGLQLLFYSVGIGQISSEVPQNLSASRPQDRQFILSSKKLLLSDSGFYLCAWGRQVGNEQFFGPGTRLTVL.

This clonotype was detected many times. DNA for the CDR3: TGCAGTGCTGGGAAGACAGTCCCCTACGAGCAGTACTTC. It is translated as CSAGKTVPYEQYF. The chain recombines TRBV20-1 with TRBJ2-7, with D possibly TRBD1 on 5 matching bases. Trimming removed 5 bases from V and 2 bases from J, with 13 bases in between. The CDR3 is made up of 13 amino acids. Per germline, CDR1 DFQATT and CDR2 SNEGSKA (reference sequence).

J is TRBJ2-2 and V is TRBV5-1, with 8 nucleotides matching TRBD1. V was clipped by 4 bases and J by 8 bases; unmatched bases: 13. The CDR3 length is 16 residues. Per the germline V gene, CDR1 is SGHRS and CDR2 is YFSETQ. CDR3 bases: TGCGCCAGCAGCCCCCCGAGGACAGGGAGGAGGGGGGAGCTGTTTTTT. It encodes CASSPPRTGRRGELFF.

This clonotype has a count of ten or more. V usage is TRBV4-2 and J usage is TRBJ2-5, with D perhaps given as TRBD1 or TRBD2 (5 bases each). The CDR3 covers 16 residues. In germline, CDR1 is LGHNA, CDR2 YNFKEQ. V lost 0 bases and J 4 bases, leaving 15 bases between the germline ends. DNA of the CDR3: TGTGCCAGCAGCCAAGATGCGTGGGGGAACGGAGAGACCCAGTACTTC. It encodes CASSQDAWGNGETQYF.

This clonotype was recorded a few times. V is TRBV7-8 and J is TRBJ1-4; D perhaps matches TRBD1 (5 bases). Germline assignment: CDR1 SGHVS and CDR2 FQNEAQ. The CDR3 runs 17 residues. Trimming pared 0 bases from V and 2 bases from J, leaving 13 bases between. Written as DNA, the CDR3 is TGTGCCAGCAGCTTAGCCGAACCCGGGGGGACTAATGAAAAACTGTTTTTT. As protein: CASSLAEPGGTNEKLFF.

This clonotype was counted many times. The chain links TRBV7-2 to TRBJ2-5, with TRBD2 matching 11 bases. Germline assignment: CDR1 SGHTA and CDR2 FQGNSA. After removal of 1 base from V and 2 bases from J, the junction contained 9 bases not matched to a gene. The CDR3 contains 18 residues. CDR3 sequence reads: CASSLVAGGPGRQETQYF. CDR3 sequence (DNA): TGTGCCAGCAGCTTAGTAGCGGGAGGGCCAGGGAGGCAAGAGACCCAGTACTTC.

The table lists this clonotype with a few counts. The chain employs TRBV14 and TRBJ2-3; tentatively, D is TRBD2 (7 bases). This CDR3 spans 18 amino acids. V lost 5 bases and J lost 2, with 23 bases in between. Looked up from germline, CDR1 is SGHDN and CDR2 is FVKESK. The CDR3 loop is CASSSQGYSGEFTDTQYF. The CDR3 nucleotides are TGTGCCAGCAGCTCCCAGGGGTACAGCGGGGAATTCACAGATACGCAGTATTTT.

This clonotype showed up just a few times. The chain couples TRBV5-1 to TRBJ2-3; 8 bases line up with TRBD2. This CDR3 is 14 amino acids long. Germline V gene sequence: CDR1 SGHRS, CDR2 YFSETQ. The junction had 9 bases not matched to a gene; V was cut back by 6 bases and J by 6 bases. DNA for the CDR3: TGCGCCAGCATGACGTCGGGGGGGCTCGATACGCAGTATTTT. Translating it yields CASMTSGGLDTQYF.

This clonotype was detected many times. The chain recombines TRBV11-1 with TRBJ1-2; tentatively, D is TRBD1 (6 bases). Germline CDR1 is SGHAT and CDR2 is FQDESV (reference sequence). Trimming took off 4 bases at V and 4 bases at J, with 19 bases between the two ends. The CDR3 consists of 16 residues. The CDR3 loop is CASSSPGAGPSYGYTF. The DNA of the CDR3 is TGTGCCAGCAGCTCGCCGGGGGCAGGGCCTTCCTATGGCTACACCTTC.

This clonotype has a count of ten or more. The rearrangement links TRBV20-1 to TRBJ1-3, with D possibly matching TRBD1 (5 bases). V gave up 6 bases and J gave up 4 bases, with 16 bases separating them. Per germline, CDR1 DFQATT and CDR2 SNEGSKA (reference sequence). This CDR3 comprises 14 residues. In DNA form, the CDR3 reads TGCAGTGCCACCTCAGGGTCAGGAGGAAACACCATATATTTT. Translation: CSATSGSGGNTIYF.

The rearrangement uses TRBV29-1 and TRBJ1-1, with D unresolved. Trimming took off 8 bases at V and 1 base at J, with 8 bases between the two ends. CDR3 length: 11 residues. Germline CDR1 and CDR2: SQVTM and ANQGSEA. The CDR3 DNA reads TGCAGCTCGCGGAGGAACACTGAAGCTTTCTTT. Translating it yields CSSRRNTEAFF.

This clonotype was picked up a small number of times. V usage is TRBV4-3 and J usage is TRBJ1-2; D is undetermined. CDR1 is LGHNA and CDR2 is YSLEER in the germline V gene. Trimming removed 1 base from V and 2 bases from J, with 14 bases in between. The CDR3 sequence is 16 residues long. The DNA of the CDR3 is TGCGCCAGCAGCCAAGTCCGGCAGGCTCCCAACTATGGCTACACCTTC. Residues: CASSQVRQAPNYGYTF.